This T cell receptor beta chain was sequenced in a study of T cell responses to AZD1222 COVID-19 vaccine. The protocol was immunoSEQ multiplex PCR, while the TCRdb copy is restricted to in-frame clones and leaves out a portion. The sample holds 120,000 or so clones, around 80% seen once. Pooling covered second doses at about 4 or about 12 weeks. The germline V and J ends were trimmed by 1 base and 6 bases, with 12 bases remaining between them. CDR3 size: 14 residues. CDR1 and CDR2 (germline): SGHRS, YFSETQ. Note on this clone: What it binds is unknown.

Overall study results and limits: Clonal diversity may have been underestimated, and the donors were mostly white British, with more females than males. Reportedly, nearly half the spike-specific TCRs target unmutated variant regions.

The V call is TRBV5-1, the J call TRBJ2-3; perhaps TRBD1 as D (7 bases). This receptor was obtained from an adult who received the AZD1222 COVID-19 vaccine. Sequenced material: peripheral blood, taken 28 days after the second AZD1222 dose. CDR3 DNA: TGCGCCAGCAGCTTGCTTCCAGGGGGGGATACGCAGTATTTT. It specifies CASSLLPGGDTQYF.